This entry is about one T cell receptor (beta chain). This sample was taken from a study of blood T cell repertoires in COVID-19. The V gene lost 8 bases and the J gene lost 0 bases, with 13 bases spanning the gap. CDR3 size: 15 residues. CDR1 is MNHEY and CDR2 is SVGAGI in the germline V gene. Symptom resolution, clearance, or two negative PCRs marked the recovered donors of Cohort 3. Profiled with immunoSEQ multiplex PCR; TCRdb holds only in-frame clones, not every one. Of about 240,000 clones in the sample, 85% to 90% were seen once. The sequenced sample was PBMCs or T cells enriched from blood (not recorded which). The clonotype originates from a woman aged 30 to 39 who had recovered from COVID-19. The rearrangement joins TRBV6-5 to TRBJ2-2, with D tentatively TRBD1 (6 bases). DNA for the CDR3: TGTGCCAGCGGTCGGACAGCCGCGAACACCGGGGAGCTGTTTTTT. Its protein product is CASGRTAANTGELFF.